These 12 T cell receptor beta chains were sequenced from one sample in a study of beta chain features in type 1 diabetes. Expressed TCRB transcripts were sequenced because the isolated RNA had all been reverse transcribed beforehand. Sequencing used immunoSEQ multiplex PCR; TCRdb keeps in-frame clones, though not all of them. Here the sample spans roughly 400,000 clones, about 16% being singletons. The material sequenced was naive CD4+ T cells from blood. The receptors here all came from a woman in her late teens or twenties in good health.

This rearrangement joins TRBV4-1 to TRBJ2-6; 7 bases line up with TRBD2. This CDR3 region has 17 residues. The germline gives CDR1 MGHRA, CDR2 YSYEKL. J gave up 0 bases and V 4 bases, and 6 bases lay outside the gene matches. The CDR3: CASSPLGGSSGANVLTF. For the CDR3, the DNA is TGCGCCAGCAGCCCCCTGGGGGGGAGCTCTGGGGCCAACGTCCTGACTTTC.

The chain is built from TRBV19 and TRBJ1-2; the D is unclear. V was cut by 1 base and J by 5 bases, with 8 bases left in between. Per the germline V gene, CDR1 is LNHDA and CDR2 is SQIVND (reference sequence). The CDR3 has 13 residues. The CDR3 bases are TGTGCCAGTAGTATAGGCGCAACTTATGGCTACACCTTC. This sequence encodes CASSIGATYGYTF. Combining the CDR3 with reference TRBV19 and TRBJ1-2 gives the whole variable domain DGGITQSPKYLFRKEGQNVTLSCEQNLNHDAMYWYRQDPGQGLRLIYYSQIVNDFQKGDIAEGYSVSREKKESFPLTVTSAQKNPTAFYLCASSIGATYGYTFGSGTRLTVV.

This chain uses TRBV19 with TRBJ2-7; TRBD1 matches at 8 bases. Losses at the gene ends were 10 bases for V and 2 bases for J; bases not matched to a gene: 13. This CDR3 comprises 15 residues. Germline V gene sequence: CDR1 LNHDA, CDR2 SQIVND (reference sequence). The CDR3 is CATSPGGAGTYEQYF. The CDR3 DNA reads TGTGCCACTTCCCCAGGGGGCGCGGGGACCTACGAGCAGTACTTC.

The sample holds a few counts of this clone. This chain links TRBV18 with TRBJ2-7, with 11 nucleotides matching TRBD1. The CDR3 is made up of 14 amino acids. CDR1 is KGHSH, CDR2 LQKENI, per germline. Losses at the gene ends were 2 bases for V and 6 bases for J; bases not matched to a gene: 3. CDR3 in amino acids: CASSPGQGAFEQYF. CDR3 nucleotides: TGTGCCAGCTCACCAGGACAGGGGGCCTTCGAGCAGTACTTC.

This clone has a handful of counts. The rearrangement links TRBV2 to TRBJ2-1; perhaps TRBD2 as D (5 bases). V lost 4 bases to trimming and J lost 4 bases, with 14 bases between them. The germline CDR1 and CDR2 sequences are SNHLY and FYNNEI. This CDR3 region has 15 residues. The DNA for the CDR3 is TGTGCCAGCAGTGGCACTAGAGGGAGTTACAATGAGCAGTTCTTC. It translates to CASSGTRGSYNEQFF.

The sample holds a few counts of this clone. J is TRBJ1-1 and V is TRBV28, with D perhaps matching TRBD1 (5 bases). Trimming took off 6 bases at V and 11 bases at J, with 22 bases between the two ends. The CDR3 sequence is 14 residues long. From germline, CDR1 is MDHEN and CDR2 SYDVKM. The CDR3 sequence: CASSRTIDSYRAFF. The CDR3 nucleotides are TGTGCCAGCAGCCGAACCATAGACAGCTACCGGGCTTTCTTT.

As concerns this clone: At one boundary the junction diverges from the germline segment, which might be a read error. The CDR3 reads CASSSRWMVVF. As DNA, the CDR3 is TGTGCCAGCAGTTCCAGGTGGATGGTGGTCTTC. This chain connects TRBV6-6 to TRBJ2-7, with D uncertain. Germline CDR1 is MNHNY and CDR2 is SVGAGI (reference sequence). The CDR3 is 11 residues long.

In this sample, this clone turned up a few times. The rearrangement uses TRBV25-1 and TRBJ2-2, with a possible D match to TRBD2 (5 bases). CDR1 and CDR2 from the germline V gene are MGHDK and SYGVNS. With 6 bases removed from V and 4 bases from J, the gap between germline ends came to 9 bases. CDR3 length equals 13 residues. The CDR3 here is CASSKSGTGELFF. CDR3 coding DNA: TGTGCCAGCAGCAAGAGCGGCACCGGGGAGCTGTTTTTT.

The V and J genes are TRBV19 and TRBJ1-1; 9 bases map to TRBD1. This CDR3 contains 12 residues. Germline V gene data show CDR1 as LNHDA and CDR2 as SQIVND (reference sequence). V was clipped by 9 bases and J by 3 bases; unmatched bases: 2. CDR3 protein: CASRDRDTEAFF. The CDR3 DNA sequence: TGTGCCAGCCGGGACAGGGACACTGAAGCTTTCTTT.

This clone was found a few times. This chain connects TRBV30 to TRBJ2-1, with D hard to call. Deletions cut 1 base from V and 6 bases from J, with 7 bases between. Germline V lookup: CDR1 GTSNPN, CDR2 SVGIG (reference sequence). The length of the CDR3 is 12 residues. The CDR3 coding sequence is TGTGCCTGGAGTGCGGAGCTCAATGAGCAGTTCTTC. This sequence encodes CAWSAELNEQFF.

The V and J genes are TRBV6-6 and TRBJ2-1; 14 bases line up with TRBD2. From germline, CDR1 is MNHNY and CDR2 SVGAGI (reference sequence). V was clipped by 7 bases and J by 6 bases; unmatched bases: 5. The CDR3 is 15 residues long. This CDR3 is CASTWGLAGANEQFF. The CDR3 nucleotides are TGTGCCAGCACTTGGGGACTAGCGGGAGCCAATGAGCAGTTCTTC.

This rearrangement joins TRBV29-1 to TRBJ2-3; D ambiguous. Deletions cut 7 bases from V and 0 bases from J, with 8 bases between. Germline lookup yields CDR1 SQVTM and CDR2 ANQGSEA. CDR3 size: 12 residues. CDR3 residues: CSASLSTDTQYF. CDR3 sequence (DNA): TGCAGCGCTTCTTTAAGCACAGATACGCAGTATTTT.